This T cell receptor beta chain was found in a study of technical replicates of blood from a handful of donors. Germline CDR1 reads MNHEY; CDR2 reads SMNVEV (reference sequence). The trim removed 6 bases at V and 3 bases at J, leaving 6 bases unmatched. The length of the CDR3 is 14 residues. Sequenced by immunoSEQ multiplex PCR; TCRdb stores in-frame clones only, minus some. The sample holds tens of thousands of clones, 95% to 98% seen once. The sequenced sample consisted of T cells isolated from PBMCs. The genes are TRBV27 and TRBJ2-7; 9 nucleotides align to TRBD2. The TCR was taken from a human donor in good health. CDR3 protein: CASRFSGSGYEQYF. The CDR3, as DNA: TGTGCCAGCAGATTTAGCGGGAGCGGCTACGAGCAGTACTTC.